A single sample gave rise to the 8 T cell receptor beta chains below, sequenced in a study of PD-L1 blockade in urothelial cancer. Time point given: pretreatment peripheral blood. Assay: immunoSEQ multiplex PCR; the TCRdb copy retains only in-frame clones and omits some. The sample consists of about 63,000 clones, 81% of them appearing once. Sequencing used PBMCs, obtained around atezolizumab (anti-PD-L1) treatment. Source of these receptors: a man in his 70s with urothelial cancer.

In nucleotides, the CDR3 is TGTGCCAGCAGCTTGAAAGGGGCGCATGAAGCTTTCTTT. Encoded protein: CASSLKGAHEAFF. The V gene is TRBV5-4, the J gene TRBJ1-1, with D possibly matching TRBD1 (5 bases). The CDR3 has 13 amino acids. V lost 1 base, J lost 7 bases, and 11 bases lay in between. Germline V lookup: CDR1 SGHNT, CDR2 YYREEE (reference sequence).

This clone was seen a single time. The J gene is TRBJ1-5, the V gene TRBV7-2, with 7 bases lining up with TRBD1. V was clipped by 4 bases and J by 2 bases; unmatched bases: 5. Germline CDR1 is SGHTA and CDR2 is FQGNSA. This CDR3 contains 15 residues. CDR3 sequence reads: CASSSAGQGNQPQHF. CDR3 sequence (DNA): TGTGCCAGCAGCTCTGCCGGACAGGGCAATCAGCCCCAGCATTTT.

The chain has TRBV27 and TRBJ2-5, with D possibly being TRBD1 (6 bases). This CDR3 is built from 18 residues. CDR1 is MNHEY, CDR2 SMNVEV, per germline (reference sequence). With 7 bases removed from V and 2 bases from J, the gap between germline ends came to 26 bases. CDR3 nucleotides: TGTGCCAGCACCAGATGGGGGAATCCAACAGGGCCTCAAGAGACCCAGTACTTC. This encodes CASTRWGNPTGPQETQYF.

The V gene is TRBV9, the J gene TRBJ2-3, with 14 bases identical to TRBD2. With 3 bases clipped from V and 6 bases from J, the junction kept 3 bases outside the gene matches. This CDR3 region has 15 residues. CDR1 and CDR2 from the germline V gene are SGDLS and YYNGEE. CDR3 in DNA: TGTGCCAGCAGCGAGGGGACTAGCGGGAGTGATACGCAGTATTTT. This translates into CASSEGTSGSDTQYF. The full variable domain, its missing parts supplied by reference TRBV9 and TRBJ2-3, is DSGVTQTPKHLITATGQRVTLRCSPRSGDLSVYWYQQSLDQGLQFLIQYYNGEERAKGNILERFSAQQFPDLHSELNLSSLELGDSALYFCASSEGTSGSDTQYFGPGTRLTVL.

The chain is built from TRBV28 and TRBJ1-5, with 7 bases identical to TRBD1. With V trimmed by 5 bases and J by 9 bases, 10 bases remained unmatched. The CDR3 covers 14 residues. Germline lookup yields CDR1 MDHEN and CDR2 SYDVKM. This CDR3 is CASSTADRQGPQHF. The DNA of the CDR3 is TGTGCCAGCAGTACCGCGGACAGGCAGGGGCCCCAGCATTTT.

The V gene is TRBV5-5, the J gene TRBJ2-1; the D gene is possibly TRBD1 (6 bases). V lost 5 bases to trimming and J lost 4 bases, with 10 bases between them. Germline CDR1 SGHKS, CDR2 YYEKEE (reference sequence). The CDR3 runs 13 residues. In DNA form, the CDR3 reads TGTGCCAGCAGGTCCCAGGGGTACAATGAGCAGTTCTTC. This gives the protein CASRSQGYNEQFF.

As to this clone: A junction end diverges from the germline sequence, so it may reflect a read error. The V call is TRBV7-7, the J call TRBJ2-5; the match to TRBD2 covers 8 bases. This CDR3 is 17 amino acids long. The germline CDR1 and CDR2 sequences are SSHAT and FNYEAQ (reference sequence). The CDR3 DNA reads TGTGCTAGCAGCCGAGGGGCTAGCGGGCGAGGTCAAGAGACCCAGTACTTC. As protein: CASSRGASGRGQETQYF.

V and J are TRBV7-3 and TRBJ2-1; 12 bases map to TRBD2. The V and J ends lost 6 bases and 8 bases, in that order; junction bases with no gene match: 11. The CDR3 contains 16 residues. Germline V CDR1 and CDR2: SGHTA, FQGTGA. The CDR3 region is CASSLIGTSGRDEQFF. In DNA, the CDR3 is TGTGCCAGCAGTCTCATTGGGACTAGCGGGCGGGATGAGCAGTTCTTC.